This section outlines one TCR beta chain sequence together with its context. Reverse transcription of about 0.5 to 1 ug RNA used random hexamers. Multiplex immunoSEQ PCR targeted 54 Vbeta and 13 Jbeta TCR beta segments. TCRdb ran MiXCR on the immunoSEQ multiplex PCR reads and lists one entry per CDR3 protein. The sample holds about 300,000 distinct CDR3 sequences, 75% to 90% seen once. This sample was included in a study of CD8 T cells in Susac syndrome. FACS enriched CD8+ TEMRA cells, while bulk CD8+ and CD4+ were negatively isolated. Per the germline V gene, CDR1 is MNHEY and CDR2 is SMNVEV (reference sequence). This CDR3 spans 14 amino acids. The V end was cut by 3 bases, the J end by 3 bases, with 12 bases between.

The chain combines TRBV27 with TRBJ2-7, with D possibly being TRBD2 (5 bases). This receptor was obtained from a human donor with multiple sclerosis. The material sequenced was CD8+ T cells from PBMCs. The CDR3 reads CASSFAAEYYEQYF. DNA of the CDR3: TGTGCCAGCAGTTTTGCAGCGGAATACTACGAGCAGTACTTC.